Each of the 8 T cell receptor beta chains below was sequenced from the same sample in a study of T cell changes during pregnancy in multiple sclerosis. Profiling relied on immunoSEQ multiplex PCR, and the TCRdb table lists in-frame clones only, not all of them. The data hold about 41,000 clones, with almost 95% observed a single time. The sample in question was CD8+ T cells from peripheral blood mononuclear cells, obtained in the third trimester of pregnancy. These TCRs come from a female donor with multiple sclerosis, enrolled in a pregnancy study.

J is TRBJ1-1 and V is TRBV7-9; D ambiguous. With 2 bases removed from V and 4 bases from J, the gap between germline ends came to 8 bases. The CDR3 runs to 13 residues. The germline V gene has CDR1 SEHNR and CDR2 FQNEAQ (reference sequence). The CDR3 protein is CASSLSSGTEAFF. CDR3 in DNA: TGTGCCAGCAGCTTATCTTCGGGCACTGAAGCTTTCTTT.

V usage is TRBV6-5 and J usage is TRBJ1-1; 9 bases fit TRBD1. With 5 bases clipped from V and 4 bases from J, the junction kept 2 bases outside the gene matches. This CDR3 has 13 residues. Germline V gene data show CDR1 as MNHEY and CDR2 as SVGAGI. CDR3 DNA: TGTGCCAGCAGTGAGGGACAGGGCACTGAAGCTTTCTTT. It is translated as CASSEGQGTEAFF.

The chain recombines TRBV19 with TRBJ2-1; TRBD2 aligns across 8 bases. The germline CDR1 and CDR2 sequences are LNHDA and SQIVND (reference sequence). Trimming at V came to 6 bases and at J to 7 bases, leaving 11 bases not matched to a gene. CDR3 length: 15 residues. The CDR3 loop reads CASSVLAAPVNEQFF. DNA for the CDR3: TGTGCCAGTAGCGTACTAGCGGCGCCGGTAAATGAGCAGTTCTTC.

J is TRBJ2-7 and V is TRBV12-2; the table assigns TRBD2, which was not confirmed against the DNA. TRBV12-2 is a recognized pseudogene. The CDR3 extends over 20 amino acids. CDR3 nucleotides: TGTGCAAGTCGCCACCTCACCCCGGGACTAGCGGGACCCCACACCTACGAGCAGTACTTC. It is translated as CASRHLTPGLAGPHTYEQYF.

This clone was seen just once. The chain joins TRBV9 to TRBJ1-1; 7 bases match TRBD1. V was clipped by 0 bases and J by 3 bases; unmatched bases: 2. Germline V lookup: CDR1 SGDLS, CDR2 YYNGEE. This CDR3 region has 14 residues. The CDR3 loop is CASSVVTGDTEAFF. Here the CDR3 DNA reads TGTGCCAGCAGCGTAGTCACAGGGGACACTGAAGCTTTCTTT.

The chain couples TRBV28 to TRBJ1-5, with D hard to call. The CDR3 contains 16 residues. Germline CDR1 is MDHEN and CDR2 is SYDVKM. Trimming stripped 3 bases from V and 0 bases from J, with 12 bases between. The CDR3 nucleotides are TGTGCCAGCAGTTTTATGGCTCAAGATAGCAATCAGCCCCAGCATTTT. As protein: CASSFMAQDSNQPQHF.

J is TRBJ2-1 and V is TRBV6-1; 10 bases agree with TRBD2. Germline CDR1 MNHNS, CDR2 SASEGT. The CDR3 consists of 14 residues. V lost 10 bases and J lost 3; bases outside the gene matches: 6. The CDR3 sequence: CATQGLADYNEQFF. DNA for the CDR3: TGTGCCACCCAAGGACTAGCGGACTACAATGAGCAGTTCTTC.

This clone was detected only once. The chain carries TRBV9 and TRBJ2-1; TRBD2 matches at 8 bases. This CDR3 spans 15 amino acids. Germline lookup yields CDR1 SGDLS and CDR2 YYNGEE. V lost 4 bases and J lost 8; bases outside the gene matches: 11. This CDR3 reads CASSPGGATSHEQFF. As DNA, the CDR3 is TGTGCCAGCAGCCCCGGGGGGGCGACTAGCCATGAGCAGTTCTTC.